These 2 T cell receptor beta chains came from one sample sequenced in a study of immune evolution from preneoplasia to lung adenocarcinoma. Profiled with immunoSEQ multiplex PCR; TCRdb holds only in-frame clones, not every one. The data show fewer than 50,000 clones, 65% to 80% seen once. The sample consisted of FFPE invasive lung adenocarcinoma tissue. These TCRs come from a person aged 55 to 69 with lung adenocarcinoma.

The V and J genes are TRBV27 and TRBJ1-2, with TRBD1 matching 9 bases. J was trimmed by 8 bases and V by 6 bases; bases with no gene match: 10. The CDR3 consists of 14 residues. Germline lookup yields CDR1 MNHEY and CDR2 SMNVEV (reference sequence). The CDR3 DNA is TGTGCCAGCAGCCCTACGGGACAGGGAGGCGGCTACACCTTC. This gives the protein CASSPTGQGGGYTF.

V is TRBV7-2 and J is TRBJ2-7; 10 positions match TRBD2. Germline V gene sequence: CDR1 SGHTA, CDR2 FQGNSA. Losses at the gene ends were 7 bases for V and 4 bases for J; bases not matched to a gene: 1. The CDR3 runs 12 residues. CDR3 bases: TGTGCCAGCACTAGCGGGAGTTACGAGCAGTACTTC. It specifies CASTSGSYEQYF.